This T cell receptor (beta chain) was retrieved from a study of CD8 T cells in Susac syndrome. Study conclusions and caveats: The relatively small number of individuals in the TCR sequencing and HLA analysis was acknowledged by the study.

Note on this clonotype: The antigen remains undetermined.

RNA amounts of roughly 0.45 to 1 ug underwent reverse transcription with random hexamers. The immunoSEQ assay covered 54 Vbeta and 13 Jbeta segments for CDR3. TCRdb re-called the immunoSEQ multiplex PCR reads with MiXCR, one entry per CDR3 protein. The sample carries around 99,000 distinct CDR3 sequences, roughly 95% recorded once. Sequences were obtained from CD4+ T cells from PBMCs. The receptor was isolated from a human donor in good health.

The CDR3 bases are TGTGCCAGCAGCCCCCCGAGTAGACAGAACACCGGGGAGCTGTTTTTT. Its translation: CASSPPSRQNTGELFF. The V call is TRBV5-4, the J call TRBJ2-2; D ambiguous. Trimming took off 4 bases at V and 1 base at J, with 14 bases between the two ends. The CDR3 consists of 16 residues. Germline CDR1 SGHNT, CDR2 YYREEE (reference sequence).